Each of the 2 T cell receptor beta chains below was sequenced from the same sample in a study of cytomegalovirus exposure and HLA in healthy donors. Here immunoSEQ multiplex PCR was the method, and the copy in TCRdb shows in-frame clones only, minus some. The sample has 130,000 to 150,000 clones; roughly 92% are singletons. Material for sequencing was PBMCs. These receptors came from a man younger than 35 in good health and CMV-seronegative.

This chain joins TRBV19 and TRBJ2-2; weak D call: TRBD1 (5 bases). The CDR3 is 14 residues long. Trimming left V 1 base short and J 7 bases short, with 10 bases between. Germline V gene sequence: CDR1 LNHDA, CDR2 SQIVND (reference sequence). CDR3 amino acids: CASSIVRVGGELFF. In DNA, the CDR3 is TGTGCCAGTAGTATAGTCAGGGTCGGCGGGGAGCTGTTTTTT.

This chain links TRBV16 with TRBJ1-5; D is undetermined. This CDR3 has 13 residues. The V and J ends lost 7 bases and 1 base respectively, with 8 bases between them. Looked up from germline, CDR1 is KGHSY and CDR2 is FQNENV. CDR3 region: CASTFVSNQPQHF. The CDR3 DNA follows: TGTGCCAGCACTTTCGTGAGCAATCAGCCCCAGCATTTT.